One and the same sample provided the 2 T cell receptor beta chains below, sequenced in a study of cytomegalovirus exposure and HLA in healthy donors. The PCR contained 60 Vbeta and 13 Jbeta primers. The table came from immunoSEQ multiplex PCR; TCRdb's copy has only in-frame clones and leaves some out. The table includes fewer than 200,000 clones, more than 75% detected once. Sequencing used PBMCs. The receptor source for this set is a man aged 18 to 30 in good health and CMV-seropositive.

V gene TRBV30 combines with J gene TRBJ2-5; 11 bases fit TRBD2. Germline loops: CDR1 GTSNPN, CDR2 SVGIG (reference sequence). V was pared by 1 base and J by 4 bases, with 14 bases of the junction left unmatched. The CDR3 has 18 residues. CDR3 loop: CAWSGGLLAGGWRETQYF. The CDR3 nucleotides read TGTGCCTGGAGTGGGGGGTTGCTAGCGGGGGGTTGGAGAGAGACCCAGTACTTC.

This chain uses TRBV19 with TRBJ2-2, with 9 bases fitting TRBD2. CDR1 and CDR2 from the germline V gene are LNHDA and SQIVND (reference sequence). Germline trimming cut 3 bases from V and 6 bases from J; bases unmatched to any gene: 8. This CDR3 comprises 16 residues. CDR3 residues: CASSIEAGTSSGELFF. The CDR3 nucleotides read TGTGCCAGTAGTATCGAGGCCGGGACTAGCTCCGGGGAGCTGTTTTTT.